The 11 T cell receptor beta chains listed next were all sequenced from one sample in a study of monozygotic twins with inflammatory bowel disease. From its re-call of the 5' RACE reads, TCRdb lists each CDR3 protein once, without DNA. The sample's table shows 150,000 to 200,000 distinct CDR3 sequences. The sequencing sample was made of blood. The receptors derive from a human donor with ulcerative colitis or Crohn's disease, or a healthy co-twin of an affected twin (not recorded which).

The chain joins TRBV11-1 to TRBJ2-1; the D gene TCRdb calls, TRBD2, cannot be checked with no DNA. The CDR3 has 14 residues. Looked up from germline, CDR1 is SGHAT and CDR2 is FQDESV (reference sequence). This CDR3 is CASSRAHVHNEQFF.

The chain has TRBV20-1 and TRBJ2-5; TCRdb lists TRBD1, though no DNA is available to test this call. The CDR3 contains 12 residues. Per germline, CDR1 DFQATT and CDR2 SNEGSKA (reference sequence). The CDR3 loop is CSASRGVETQYF.

CDR3 residues: CASSPSPRGSTDTQYF. This rearrangement joins TRBV7-3 to TRBJ2-3; with no DNA, the TCRdb D assignment of TRBD2 cannot be verified. CDR1 is SGHTA and CDR2 is FQGTGA in the germline V gene. The CDR3 runs to 16 residues. The complete variable domain, with remaining parts taken from reference TRBV7-3 and TRBJ2-3, reads GAGVSQTPSNKVTEKGKYVELRCDPISGHTALYWYRQSLGQGPEFLIYFQGTGAADDSGLPNDRFFAVRPEGSVSTLKIQRTERGDSAVYLCASSPSPRGSTDTQYFGPGTRLTVL.

J is TRBJ2-1 and V is TRBV18; TCRdb's D call of TRBD1 is untestable without DNA. CDR3 size: 16 residues. Looked up from germline, CDR1 is KGHSH and CDR2 is LQKENI. Here the CDR3 reads CASSPGTGRWYNEQFF. Combining the CDR3 with reference TRBV18 and TRBJ2-1 gives the whole variable domain NAGVMQNPRHLVRRRGQEARLRCSPMKGHSHVYWYRQLPEEGLKFMVYLQKENIIDESGMPKERFSAEFPKEGPSILRIQQVVRGDSAAYFCASSPGTGRWYNEQFFGPGTRLTVL.

V is TRBV5-6 and J is TRBJ1-1; there is no DNA to check the TCRdb D call of TRBD1. The germline V gene has CDR1 SGHDT and CDR2 YYEEEE. There are 14 residues in the CDR3. The CDR3 spells CASSSRDRLPMAFF.

The chain combines TRBV18 with TRBJ2-3; the D call of TRBD1 rests on TCRdb alone, since no DNA is present to check it. The germline CDR1 and CDR2 sequences are KGHSH and LQKENI. The CDR3 extends over 15 amino acids. CDR3 region: CASSPAGGVTDTQYF.

The chain couples TRBV5-5 to TRBJ1-4; TCRdb indicates TRBD1, and absent DNA this call remains unverified. This CDR3 comprises 16 residues. Germline-derived CDR1 and CDR2 are SGHKS and YYEKEE (reference sequence). The CDR3 protein is CASRGTGTSTNEKLFF.

This sequence joins TRBV5-1 and TRBJ1-4; TCRdb's assignment of TRBD1 cannot be checked, as there is no DNA. Germline values: CDR1 SGHRS, CDR2 YFSETQ. This CDR3 has 14 amino acids. CDR3 in amino acids: CASSLGQGDEKLFF.

V is TRBV7-2 and J is TRBJ1-2; the D gene TCRdb calls, TRBD1, cannot be checked with no DNA. The CDR3 is 15 residues long. Germline V lookup: CDR1 SGHTA, CDR2 FQGNSA. CDR3 amino acids: CASSLDRAGLDGYTF.

The rearrangement uses TRBV7-2 and TRBJ2-7; TCRdb selects TRBD1, and the lack of DNA leaves this call unchecked. CDR1 and CDR2 (germline): SGHTA, FQGNSA. The CDR3 has 14 amino acids. The CDR3 here is CASTWDRVSYEQYF.

The rearrangement joins TRBV5-1 to TRBJ1-1. CDR1 is SGHRS and CDR2 is YFSETQ in the germline V gene. The CDR3 is 15 residues long. The CDR3 sequence: CASSLRRLESTEAFF.